The source of this T cell receptor beta chain is a study of T cell clonotyping in hematopoietic cell transplantation. Study-wide results and limits: Without cell sorting, CD4 versus CD8 contributions remain unresolved. Recipient TCR diversity dropped after transplant; expanded clonotypes rose from day 30 to 180. Graft donor and pretransplant recipient Inverse Simpson Index values predicted broader posttransplant TCR diversity.

About this clone: Its antigen is not identified.

Recipients were bled about 28 days pretransplant and at posttransplant days 30, 100, 180. V was trimmed by 6 bases and J by 0 bases, leaving 15 bases between them. CDR3 length equals 16 residues. Germline lookup yields CDR1 KGHSH and CDR2 LQKENI. Generated by immunoSEQ multiplex PCR, the TCRdb table keeps only in-frame clones and is missing some. The sample shows just over 8,500 clones, almost 85% of them seen only once. The receptor was isolated from a female patient in her 30s who had an allogeneic stem cell transplant, so the T cells may come from the graft donor. Some clones in this sample may be carry-over from other donors' samples. J is TRBJ1-3 and V is TRBV18; a weak D match, TRBD1 (5 bases). The sequencing here drew on PBMCs, taken 180 days after allogeneic stem cell transplant. CDR3 in amino acids: CASSQTATSSGNTIYF. CDR3 in DNA: TGTGCCAGCTCCCAGACAGCAACCAGCTCTGGAAACACCATATATTTT.